These 27 T cell receptor beta chains share one sample of origin, sequenced in a study of regulatory T cells in long-lasting Graves disease. Described time point: persistent/refractory GD, antithyroid drugs over 5 years with positive TRAb. The TCR library was made from RNA that had been extracted from PBMCs in TRIzol. iRepertoire HTBI primers and Arm-PCR of CDR3 regions built TCR beta libraries. TCRdb itself ran the multiplex PCR reads through MiXCR, one entry per CDR3 protein. The sample lists roughly 470,000 distinct CDR3 sequences, about a fifth occurring once. Sequences were derived from peripheral blood mononuclear cells (PBMCs), sampled when the disease was refractory, from a patient treated with antithyroid drugs. These receptors originate from a female donor with Graves disease.

This clonotype has at least ten counts. V and J are TRBV7-9 and TRBJ1-2; TRBD1 matches 10 bases. Trimming cost V 5 bases and J 6 bases; bases outside gene matches: 6. CDR1 and CDR2 (germline): SEHNR, FQNEAQ (reference sequence). The CDR3 has 14 amino acids. CDR3 protein: CASSAYGQGDGYTF. The DNA of the CDR3 is TGTGCCAGCAGCGCCTACGGACAGGGGGATGGCTACACCTTC.

This clonotype appeared a few times. V is TRBV6-1 and J is TRBJ2-7; D not resolved. CDR1 is MNHNS and CDR2 is SASEGT in the germline V gene. This CDR3 comprises 17 residues. V lost 8 bases and J lost 2, with 25 bases in between. The CDR3 bases are TGTGCCAGCGGGGAAAACTCGCGGCGTCGTCTGGCCTACGAGCAGTACTTC. Translating it yields CASGENSRRRLAYEQYF.

This clonotype was seen only a few times. This chain joins TRBV6-2 or TRBV6-3 and TRBJ1-1; TRBD1 matches at 9 bases. The V gene's germline CDR1 is MNHEY and CDR2 SVGEGT. V lost 1 base, J lost 4 bases, and 4 bases stayed unmatched. CDR3 size: 15 residues. CDR3 nucleotide sequence: TGTGCCAGCAGTTACTGGGGACAGGGCGGCACTGAAGCTTTCTTT. Its translation: CASSYWGQGGTEAFF.

Many counts were recorded for this clonotype. The chain has TRBV12-3 or TRBV12-4 and TRBJ1-3; unclear D gene. V was shortened by 3 bases and J by 4 bases, with 4 bases between the two germline ends. CDR3 size: 12 residues. The CDR3 sequence: CASSFGGNTIYF. CDR3 DNA sequence: TGTGCCAGCAGTTTTGGGGGAAACACCATATATTTT.

This clonotype was counted only a few times. The chain joins TRBV6-1 to TRBJ2-1, with 7 bases matching TRBD2. The CDR3 covers 17 residues. CDR1 and CDR2 (germline): MNHNS, SASEGT. The V and J ends lost 2 bases and 5 bases, in that order; junction bases with no gene match: 12. CDR3 loop: CASSEWSVTAGHNEQFF. CDR3 nucleotide sequence: TGTGCCAGCAGTGAATGGTCGGTAACAGCGGGGCACAATGAGCAGTTCTTC.

This clonotype showed up many times. This chain connects TRBV29-1 to TRBJ1-1; D call uncertain. CDR3 size: 13 residues. V was pared by 6 bases and J by 5 bases, with 16 bases between. The V gene's germline CDR1 is SQVTM and CDR2 ANQGSEA. The CDR3 loop is CSVRVREGTEAFF. The CDR3 DNA sequence: TGCAGCGTGAGAGTGAGGGAGGGAACTGAAGCTTTCTTT.

J is TRBJ2-3 and V is TRBV2; a possible D gene is TRBD2 (5 bases). There are 18 residues in the CDR3. The germline gives CDR1 SNHLY, CDR2 FYNNEI. V lost 5 bases and J 2 bases, leaving 23 bases between the germline ends. CDR3 sequence reads: CASSLVEDSSIVTDTQYF. CDR3 nucleotide sequence: TGTGCCAGCAGTTTGGTCGAGGACTCCTCTATAGTCACAGATACGCAGTATTTT.

This clonotype has at least ten counts. This rearrangement joins TRBV20-1 to TRBJ2-7, with 7 positions matching TRBD2. V shed 5 bases and J 3 bases; nucleotides not matched to a gene: 1. The germline CDR1 and CDR2 sequences are DFQATT and SNEGSKA (reference sequence). The CDR3 covers 11 residues. The DNA for the CDR3 is TGCAGTGCTGGGGACTACTACGAGCAGTACTTC. Translation: CSAGDYYEQYF.

The genes are TRBV20-1 and TRBJ2-3; D call uncertain. The V end lost 2 bases, the J end lost 6 bases, and 12 bases lay between the germline ends. The CDR3 spans 13 residues. The V gene's germline CDR1 is DFQATT and CDR2 SNEGSKA (reference sequence). The CDR3 here is CSARRDPRDTQYF. The CDR3 nucleotides are TGCAGTGCTAGACGCGACCCCCGGGATACGCAGTATTTT.

This clonotype was picked up a small number of times. The J gene is TRBJ1-3, the V gene TRBV27; unclear D gene. Germline CDR1 reads MNHEY; CDR2 reads SMNVEV (reference sequence). Trimming took off 5 bases at V and 1 base at J, with 12 bases between the two ends. The CDR3 has 15 amino acids. This chain's CDR3 is CASSVAFASGNTIYF. CDR3 bases: TGTGCCAGCAGTGTAGCCTTCGCTTCTGGAAACACCATATATTTT.

This clonotype was observed at least ten times. Written as DNA, the CDR3 is TGCAGTGCTAGACTTGTCGTGAACACTGAAGCTTTCTTT. This codes for CSARLVVNTEAFF. This chain links TRBV20-1 with TRBJ1-1; D ambiguous. The CDR3 spans 13 residues. The germline gives CDR1 DFQATT, CDR2 SNEGSKA (reference sequence). V was cut by 2 bases and J by 0 bases, with 7 bases left in between.

This clonotype has more than one count but fewer than ten. The rearrangement links TRBV11-2 to TRBJ2-3, with D possibly TRBD2 on 6 matching bases. The CDR3 is made up of 15 amino acids. The germline V gene encodes CDR1 SGHAT and CDR2 FQNNGV. V was pared by 3 bases and J by 4 bases, with 14 bases between. The CDR3 protein is CASSLTSTKSDTQYF. CDR3 nucleotides: TGTGCCAGCAGCTTGACTAGTACCAAATCAGATACGCAGTATTTT.

This clonotype was found many times. This chain joins TRBV15 and TRBJ1-4; the D is unclear. The CDR3 covers 15 residues. The germline V gene has CDR1 LNHNV and CDR2 YYDKDF (reference sequence). Trimming left V 0 bases short and J 3 bases short, with 8 bases between. CDR3 residues: CATSRDLGSNEKLFF. The CDR3 nucleotides are TGTGCCACCAGCAGAGATCTGGGATCTAATGAAAAACTGTTTTTT.

The table lists this clonotype with a few counts. The chain couples TRBV29-1 to TRBJ2-2; 13 bases map to TRBD2. The CDR3 is made up of 13 amino acids. Germline CDR1 SQVTM, CDR2 ANQGSEA. CDR3 bases: TGCACTGGACTAGCGGGAGACACCGGGGAGCTGTTTTTT. Residues: CTGLAGDTGELFF.

This clonotype came up a few times. The chain recombines TRBV15 with TRBJ1-1; D not resolved. V lost 0 bases to trimming and J lost 8 bases, with 4 bases between them. The CDR3 consists of 11 residues. The V gene's germline CDR1 is LNHNV and CDR2 YYDKDF (reference sequence). This chain's CDR3 is CATSREGEAFF. The CDR3 DNA follows: TGTGCCACCAGCAGAGAGGGAGAAGCTTTCTTT.

Concerning this clonotype: Its ends do not fully match the called genes, so a read error is possible. The chain joins TRBV20-1 to TRBJ2-5; 9 nucleotides match TRBD1. From germline, CDR1 is DFQATT and CDR2 SNEGSKA (reference sequence). The CDR3 consists of 11 residues. For the CDR3, the DNA is TGCAGTGCTAGTACCCCGGGACAGGGCAACTTC. Protein product: CSASTPGQGNF.

On this clonotype itself: One end of the junction is discordant with germline, which a read error may explain. This sequence joins TRBV6-1 and TRBJ1-1; a possible D gene is TRBD1 (6 bases). Germline lookup yields CDR1 MNHNS and CDR2 SASEGT. This CDR3 is built from 14 residues. In DNA form, the CDR3 reads TGTGCGAGCAAGCCAGGGGCCTTGAACACTGAAGCTTTCTTT. Residues: CASKPGALNTEAFF.

This clonotype occurred many times. The V and J genes are TRBV7-8 and TRBJ2-7, with D uncertain. This CDR3 spans 15 amino acids. The V end lost 2 bases, the J end lost 2 bases, and 13 bases lay between the germline ends. CDR1 is SGHVS and CDR2 is FQNEAQ in the germline V gene. The CDR3 protein is CASSLLGVGTYEQYF. The CDR3 coding sequence is TGTGCCAGCAGCTTACTTGGGGTCGGCACCTACGAGCAGTACTTC.

This clonotype occurred many times. V usage is TRBV28 and J usage is TRBJ2-5, with TRBD2 identical over 8 bases. The length of the CDR3 is 14 residues. Looked up from germline, CDR1 is MDHEN and CDR2 is SYDVKM. V trimming: 4 bases; J trimming: 4 bases; junction bases outside the gene matches: 5. DNA for the CDR3: TGTGCCAGCAGTTCGACCCGGGGGGGAGAGACCCAGTACTTC. Residues: CASSSTRGGETQYF.

In this sample, this clonotype turned up a few times. The rearrangement uses TRBV29-1 and TRBJ1-1, with no clear D. The germline V gene encodes CDR1 SQVTM and CDR2 ANQGSEA. This CDR3 is 15 amino acids long. With 1 base removed from V and 11 bases from J, the gap between germline ends came to 23 bases. DNA for the CDR3: TGCAGCGTTGAAGGCGGGTCCAAGTCTGTAAGAGGTGCTTTCTTT. Its protein is CSVEGGSKSVRGAFF.

This clonotype came up a few times. This chain joins TRBV29-1 and TRBJ2-5; D may be TRBD1 or TRBD2 (5 bases each). Germline V gives CDR1 SQVTM, CDR2 ANQGSEA. The CDR3 is made up of 12 amino acids. The V gene lost 2 bases and the J gene lost 4 bases, with 8 bases spanning the gap. CDR3 region: CSVEKRGETQYF. The DNA of the CDR3 is TGCAGCGTTGAAAAGAGGGGAGAGACCCAGTACTTC.

The table lists this clonotype with many counts. The chain's CDR3 is CASSPGTFQETQYF. DNA of the CDR3: TGTGCCAGCAGCCCCGGGACTTTCCAAGAGACCCAGTACTTC. V usage is TRBV7-2 and J usage is TRBJ2-5; D may be TRBD2 (6 bases). The CDR3 loop spans 14 amino acids. Trimming stripped 5 bases from V and 1 base from J, with 11 bases between. CDR1 and CDR2 from the germline V gene are SGHTA and FQGNSA.

About this clonotype itself: This may stem from a read error, because a much larger clone lies one nucleotide away. Given the absence of the conserved phenylalanine or tryptophan at the CDR3 end, a read error is likely. The rearrangement uses TRBV7-2 and TRBJ2-5; the D is unclear. CDR1 and CDR2 from the germline V gene are SGHTA and FQGNSA. V was trimmed by 4 bases and J by 7 bases, leaving 13 bases between them. The CDR3 is 13 residues long. Here the CDR3 reads CASSSRVSGTQYL. In DNA, the CDR3 is TGTGCCAGCAGCTCTCGGGTGTCGGGGACCCAGTACCTC.

The table lists this clonotype with many counts. V gene TRBV5-1 combines with J gene TRBJ2-4; weak D call: TRBD2 (6 bases). Trimming stripped 3 bases from V and 6 bases from J, with 13 bases between. This CDR3 has 14 residues. CDR1 and CDR2 from the germline V gene are SGHRS and YFSETQ. In DNA, the CDR3 is TGCGCCAGCAGCTGGGCGGGACCATCAAACATTCAGTACTTC. Residues: CASSWAGPSNIQYF. The complete variable domain, with remaining parts taken from reference TRBV5-1 and TRBJ2-4, reads KAGVTQTPRYLIKTRGQQVTLSCSPISGHRSVSWYQQTPGQGLQFLFEYFSETQRNKGNFPGRFSGRQFSNSRSEMNVSTLELGDSALYLCASSWAGPSNIQYFGAGTRLSVL.

The chain is built from TRBV2 and TRBJ1-5, with TRBD1 matching over 7 bases. Germline CDR1 is SNHLY and CDR2 is FYNNEI. This CDR3 spans 15 amino acids. V was clipped by 3 bases and J by 0 bases; unmatched bases: 2. CDR3 amino acids: CASSEQGVSNQPQHF. The CDR3 nucleotides are TGTGCCAGCAGTGAGCAGGGGGTTAGCAATCAGCCCCAGCATTTT.

In this sample, this clonotype turned up many times. The rearrangement uses TRBV6-1 and TRBJ2-7, with 10 bases aligning to TRBD2. Germline CDR1 is MNHNS and CDR2 is SASEGT. The CDR3 is made up of 13 amino acids. V lost 8 bases, J lost 4 bases, and 5 bases stayed unmatched. DNA of the CDR3: TGTGCCAGCCTAAGGACTAGCGGTTACGAGCAGTACTTC. This sequence encodes CASLRTSGYEQYF.

This clonotype has only a few counts. CDR3 amino acids: CASSTPSSFSEQYF. The CDR3 region has the DNA TGTGCCAGTAGTACCCCCTCAAGCTTCTCCGAGCAGTACTTC. V gene TRBV19 combines with J gene TRBJ2-7, with unresolved D. This CDR3 is 14 amino acids long. Per the germline V gene, CDR1 is LNHDA and CDR2 is SQIVND (reference sequence). Trimming pared 4 bases from V and 6 bases from J, leaving 16 bases between.